A selection of T cell receptor beta chains follows, all from one sample in a study of shared clonotypes between healthy human individuals. Sequencing used immunoSEQ multiplex PCR; TCRdb keeps in-frame clones, though not all of them. This sample has over 800,000 clones, with around 92% found just once. Specimen: naive CD8+ T cells sorted from blood. The origin of the receptors is a man aged 25 to 45 in good health. Both conserved end residues are trimmed from each CDR3. Fields, in order: clone size, V gene, J gene, CDR3 protein. Clone size is shown for a subset of rows, as once, few, many or a class of expanded clone.

-	TRBV5-1	TRBJ1-2	ASSLEGGNYGYT
-	TRBV4-1	TRBJ2-5	ASSQVPVMETQY
-	TRBV5-6	TRBJ2-7	ASSLGQVDEQY
-	TRBV27	TRBJ2-2	ASSLVDRAGELF
once	TRBV4-1	TRBJ1-1	ASSQDPAGLTEAF
-	TRBV9	TRBJ2-3	ASSGWNTDTQY
-	TRBV4-3	TRBJ2-7	ASSQETLAGEGDEQY
-	TRBV29-1	TRBJ2-1	SVESTSDYNEQF
-	TRBV28	TRBJ1-4	ASSPGQPNEKLF
-	TRBV7-3	TRBJ2-7	ASSLGQGAYEQY
-	TRBV2	TRBJ2-1	ASRSSEIEQF
-	TRBV4-1	TRBJ2-1	ASSRTTYNEQF
once	TRBV28	TRBJ1-2	ASSLLTDSNYGYT
-	TRBV5-1	TRBJ2-7	ASSSTASYEQY
-	TRBV6-4	TRBJ1-1	ASSDSENTEAF
once	TRBV29-1	TRBJ2-7	SVITGASYEQY
-	TRBV19	TRBJ1-5	ASSILPTGLSNQPQH
-	TRBV15	TRBJ2-1	ATSRDRGNNEQF
-	TRBV7-8	TRBJ1-1	ANIKYGGMNTEAF
once	TRBV9	TRBJ2-1	ASSVVSGTAFNEQF
-	TRBV29-1	TRBJ2-3	SVDEGTASTDTQY
-	TRBV19	TRBJ1-5	ASSNIRQGHSNQPQH
-	TRBV5-4	TRBJ2-3	ASSLTGSTDTQY
-	TRBV7-8	TRBJ2-5	ASSRQGAFSGETQY
-	TRBV5-1	TRBJ2-3	ASSFRPSDTQY
once	TRBV19	TRBJ2-1	ASSIGTSGLNNEQF
-	TRBV11-2	TRBJ2-7	ASSPWLAELDYEQY
-	TRBV6-6	TRBJ1-5	ASSYPGQPQH
-	TRBV6-5	TRBJ1-2	ASSYSIAAGDGYT
-	TRBV7-9	TRBJ2-7	ASSPFVSPAYEQY
-	TRBV28	TRBJ2-7	ASSSPPTSGSEQY
-	TRBV11-3	TRBJ2-5	ASSSGRYRELGETQY
-	TRBV7-9	TRBJ2-3	ASSLGSSPDTQY
-	TRBV7-7	TRBJ2-2	ASSLQGAGELF
-	TRBV27	TRBJ2-2	ASSRQGVGGELF
-	TRBV7-6	TRBJ1-2	ASSPPRGYGYT
-	TRBV9	TRBJ2-1	ASSTPGTGMDEQF
once	TRBV5-4	TRBJ2-2	ASSLNGELF
-	TRBV5-1	TRBJ1-3	ASSLSGGGNTIY
-	TRBV2	TRBJ2-7	ASSVAASYEQY
-	TRBV29-1	TRBJ2-1	SALAGTYNEQF
-	TRBV7-2	TRBJ2-4	ASSLPGLGTAKNIQY
-	TRBV23-1	TRBJ2-6	ASSGTRTQQSRANVLT
-	TRBV4-1	TRBJ2-1	ASSQEEVYEQF
-	TRBV20-1	TRBJ2-1	SARSGYEQF
-	TRBV6-6	TRBJ1-1	ASSYSKYLDTEAF
-	TRBV9	TRBJ1-2	ASSGTEGRRRGYT
-	TRBV7-9	TRBJ1-5	ASSLGVSPSQPQH
-	TRBV13	TRBJ2-2	ASSPSGPGELF
once	TRBV15	TRBJ2-1	ATSSVEDEQF
-	TRBV29-1	TRBJ2-1	SGREPQGANEQF
-	TRBV7-9	TRBJ1-1	ASSQGPTGGRAEAF
-	TRBV4-1	TRBJ2-5	ASSQGPQQETQY
-	TRBV7-9	TRBJ1-4	ASSTTGEKLF
-	TRBV19	TRBJ2-7	ASGLHTGSSYEQY
-	TRBV27	TRBJ2-1	ASTPEPRTHNEQF
-	TRBV29-1	TRBJ2-1	SVEGRTSGIYNEQF
-	TRBV5-1	TRBJ1-5	ASSLGPLGNQPQH
-	TRBV7-9	TRBJ2-7	ATQVLPGQADEQY